The T cell receptor (beta chain) under discussion was sequenced for a study of identical twins. Through template switching, a universal primer site was introduced, and the cDNA contained unique molecular identifiers. TCRdb reprocessed the 5' RACE reads via MiXCR and lists one record per CDR3 protein. The data contain 300,000 or so distinct CDR3 sequences, around 9.7% of them singletons. Looked up from germline, CDR1 is SGHAT and CDR2 is FQNNGV. CDR3 length: 13 residues. V was clipped by 5 bases and J by 5 bases, with 12 bases between them. A further study also used this sample, focusing on yellow fever vaccine responses in identical twins.

V gene TRBV11-2 combines with J gene TRBJ1-1, with D uncertain. The sequence derives from a woman under 30 in good health. Sequenced sample: CD8+ T cells sorted from blood. This CDR3 reads CASSPSGETEAFF. In DNA form, the CDR3 reads TGTGCCAGCAGCCCCAGTGGGGAAACTGAAGCTTTCTTT.